Following are 11 T cell receptor beta chains from one sample sequenced in a study of beta chain features in type 1 diabetes. These receptors have no known antigen. Every bit of the isolated RNA underwent reverse transcription, so sequencing read expressed TCRB transcripts. The repertoire was sequenced with immunoSEQ multiplex PCR; TCRdb's copy has only in-frame clones and lacks some. Here the sample spans some 350,000 clones, approximately 13% being singletons. Study-level findings and limits: Moderately but significantly shorter TCRB CDR3s were found in Type 1 diabetes patients in all four CD4+ subsets.

Material for sequencing was naive CD4+ T cells from blood. Receptors originate from a young woman with type 1 diabetes.

The chain is built from TRBV11-3 and TRBJ2-1; 7 nucleotides line up with TRBD2. CDR3 size: 15 residues. V lost 1 base to trimming and J lost 5 bases; unmatched junction nucleotides: 5. The germline V gene encodes CDR1 SGHNT and CDR2 YENEEA. CDR3 region: CASSLGLADNNEQFF. Here the CDR3 DNA reads TGTGCCAGCAGCTTAGGGCTAGCGGATAACAATGAGCAGTTCTTC. Full variable domain (rest looked up from reference TRBV11-3 and TRBJ2-1): EAGVVQSPRYKIIEKKQPVAFWCNPISGHNTLYWYLQNLGQGPELLIRYENEEAVDDSQLPKDRFSAERLKGVDSTLKIQPAELGDSAVYLCASSLGLADNNEQFFGPGTRLTVL.

The chain employs TRBV6-5 and TRBJ2-3, with 7 bases lining up with TRBD1. V lost 5 bases to trimming and J lost 4 bases; unmatched junction nucleotides: 3. The CDR3 is 13 residues long. CDR1 and CDR2 (germline): MNHEY, SVGAGI. CDR3 sequence: CASSEQGPDTQYF. The CDR3 region has the DNA TGTGCCAGCAGTGAACAGGGGCCAGATACGCAGTATTTT.

A few counts support this clone. This chain connects TRBV2 to TRBJ2-3; 7 bases are shared with TRBD2. Germline CDR1 is SNHLY and CDR2 is FYNNEI. Trimming cost V 4 bases and J 0 bases; bases outside gene matches: 4. The CDR3 is 15 amino acids. The CDR3 here is CASSVNSGSTDTQYF. The CDR3 DNA reads TGTGCCAGCAGTGTGAATAGCGGGAGCACAGATACGCAGTATTTT.

The J gene is TRBJ2-7, the V gene TRBV7-2; TRBD1 or TRBD2 may be the D gene (5 bases each). Trimming cost V 5 bases and J 3 bases, with 17 bases left between them. Looked up from germline, CDR1 is SGHTA and CDR2 is FQGNSA. The CDR3 totals 15 residues. This CDR3 reads CASSRTSAGGYEQYV. The DNA of the CDR3 is TGTGCCAGCAGCCGAACATCTGCTGGGGGCTACGAGCAGTACGTC.

The J gene is TRBJ2-1, the V gene TRBV4-3, with 9 bases identical to TRBD2. The CDR3 spans 17 residues. Germline-derived CDR1 and CDR2 are LGHNA and YSLEER. The V and J ends lost 2 bases and 4 bases, in that order; junction bases with no gene match: 9. The CDR3 nucleotides are TGCGCCAGCAGCCAATTTGCGGGAGGGGCTGTATACAATGAGCAGTTCTTC. Translation: CASSQFAGGAVYNEQFF.

The genes are TRBV11-2 and TRBJ2-3; D unclear. CDR1 is SGHAT and CDR2 is FQNNGV in the germline V gene. Trimming took 5 bases from V and 3 from J, leaving 15 bases between them. This CDR3 comprises 15 residues. The CDR3 here is CASSPRWARTDTQYF. CDR3 coding DNA: TGTGCCAGCAGCCCCCGTTGGGCGCGTACAGATACGCAGTATTTT.

V usage is TRBV18 and J usage is TRBJ2-7; 8 bases align to TRBD1. The CDR3 runs 16 residues. Germline-derived CDR1 and CDR2 are KGHSH and LQKENI. The V gene end was trimmed by 5 bases and the J gene end by 5 bases; junction bases not matched to a gene: 14. The DNA for the CDR3 is TGTGCCAGCTCAGTGATCCGGGACAGGTCGACCGACGAGCAGTACTTC. Amino acids: CASSVIRDRSTDEQYF.

This clone came up a few times. The V and J genes are TRBV4-1 and TRBJ1-2; perhaps TRBD1 as D (6 bases). Trimming took off 4 bases at V and 8 bases at J, with 20 bases between the two ends. Germline V gene data show CDR1 as MGHRA and CDR2 as YSYEKL. This CDR3 is 15 amino acids long. The CDR3 reads CASSLTRTARYGYTF. CDR3 coding DNA: TGCGCCAGCAGCCTTACCCGGACAGCAAGGTACGGCTACACCTTC.

This clone was counted only a few times. This sample includes further DNA sequences coding for the same CDR3. The chain uses TRBV5-1 and TRBJ1-4, with a possible D match to TRBD1 (6 bases). The CDR3 is 14 amino acids. Germline V gene data show CDR1 as SGHRS and CDR2 as YFSETQ. V dropped 0 bases and J dropped 5 bases, with 8 bases sitting between them. The CDR3 DNA reads TGCGCCAGCAGCTTGGGACAGGCGAATGAAAAACTGTTTTTT. It is translated as CASSLGQANEKLFF.

This clone has a handful of counts. The chain carries TRBV7-9 and TRBJ2-7; perhaps TRBD2 as D (5 bases). CDR1 SEHNR and CDR2 FQNEAQ come from the germline V gene (reference sequence). Deletions cut 5 bases from V and 0 bases from J, with 11 bases between. CDR3 length: 14 amino acids. CDR3 amino acids: CASSPGGSSYEQYV. CDR3 bases: TGTGCCAGCAGCCCAGGAGGTAGCTCCTACGAGCAGTACGTC.

The rearrangement links TRBV13 to TRBJ2-3; TRBD2 aligns across 7 bases. Germline loops: CDR1 PRHDT, CDR2 FYEKMQ (reference sequence). V trimming: 2 bases; J trimming: 2 bases; junction bases outside the gene matches: 10. The CDR3 totals 17 residues. The CDR3 region is CASSLQAGPHLTDTQYF. The CDR3 DNA sequence: TGTGCCAGCAGCTTACAAGCGGGGCCCCACCTCACAGATACGCAGTATTTT.